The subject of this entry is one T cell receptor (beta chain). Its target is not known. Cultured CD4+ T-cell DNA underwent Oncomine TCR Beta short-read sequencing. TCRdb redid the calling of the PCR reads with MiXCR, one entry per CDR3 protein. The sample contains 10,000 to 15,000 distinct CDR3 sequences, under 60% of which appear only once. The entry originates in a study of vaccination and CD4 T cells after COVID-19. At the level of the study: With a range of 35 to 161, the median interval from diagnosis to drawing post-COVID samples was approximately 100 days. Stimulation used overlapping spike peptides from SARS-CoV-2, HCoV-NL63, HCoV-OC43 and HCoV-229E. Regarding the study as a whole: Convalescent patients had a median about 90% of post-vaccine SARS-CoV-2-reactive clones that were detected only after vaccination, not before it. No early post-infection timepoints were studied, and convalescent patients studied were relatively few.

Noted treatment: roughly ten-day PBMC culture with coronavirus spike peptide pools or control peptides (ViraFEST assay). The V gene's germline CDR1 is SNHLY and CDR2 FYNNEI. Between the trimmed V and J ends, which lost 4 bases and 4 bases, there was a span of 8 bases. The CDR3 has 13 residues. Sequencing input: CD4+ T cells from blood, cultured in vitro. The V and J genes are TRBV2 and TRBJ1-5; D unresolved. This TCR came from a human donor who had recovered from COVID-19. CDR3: CASSGRQNQPQHF. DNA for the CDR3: TGTGCCAGCAGTGGCCGGCAGAATCAGCCCCAGCATTTT. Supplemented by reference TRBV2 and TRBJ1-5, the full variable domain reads EPEVTQTPSHQVTQMGQEVILRCVPISNHLYFYWYRQILGQKVEFLVSFYNNEISEKSEIFDDQFSVERPDGSNFTLKIRSTKLEDSAMYFCASSGRQNQPQHFGDGTRLSIL.